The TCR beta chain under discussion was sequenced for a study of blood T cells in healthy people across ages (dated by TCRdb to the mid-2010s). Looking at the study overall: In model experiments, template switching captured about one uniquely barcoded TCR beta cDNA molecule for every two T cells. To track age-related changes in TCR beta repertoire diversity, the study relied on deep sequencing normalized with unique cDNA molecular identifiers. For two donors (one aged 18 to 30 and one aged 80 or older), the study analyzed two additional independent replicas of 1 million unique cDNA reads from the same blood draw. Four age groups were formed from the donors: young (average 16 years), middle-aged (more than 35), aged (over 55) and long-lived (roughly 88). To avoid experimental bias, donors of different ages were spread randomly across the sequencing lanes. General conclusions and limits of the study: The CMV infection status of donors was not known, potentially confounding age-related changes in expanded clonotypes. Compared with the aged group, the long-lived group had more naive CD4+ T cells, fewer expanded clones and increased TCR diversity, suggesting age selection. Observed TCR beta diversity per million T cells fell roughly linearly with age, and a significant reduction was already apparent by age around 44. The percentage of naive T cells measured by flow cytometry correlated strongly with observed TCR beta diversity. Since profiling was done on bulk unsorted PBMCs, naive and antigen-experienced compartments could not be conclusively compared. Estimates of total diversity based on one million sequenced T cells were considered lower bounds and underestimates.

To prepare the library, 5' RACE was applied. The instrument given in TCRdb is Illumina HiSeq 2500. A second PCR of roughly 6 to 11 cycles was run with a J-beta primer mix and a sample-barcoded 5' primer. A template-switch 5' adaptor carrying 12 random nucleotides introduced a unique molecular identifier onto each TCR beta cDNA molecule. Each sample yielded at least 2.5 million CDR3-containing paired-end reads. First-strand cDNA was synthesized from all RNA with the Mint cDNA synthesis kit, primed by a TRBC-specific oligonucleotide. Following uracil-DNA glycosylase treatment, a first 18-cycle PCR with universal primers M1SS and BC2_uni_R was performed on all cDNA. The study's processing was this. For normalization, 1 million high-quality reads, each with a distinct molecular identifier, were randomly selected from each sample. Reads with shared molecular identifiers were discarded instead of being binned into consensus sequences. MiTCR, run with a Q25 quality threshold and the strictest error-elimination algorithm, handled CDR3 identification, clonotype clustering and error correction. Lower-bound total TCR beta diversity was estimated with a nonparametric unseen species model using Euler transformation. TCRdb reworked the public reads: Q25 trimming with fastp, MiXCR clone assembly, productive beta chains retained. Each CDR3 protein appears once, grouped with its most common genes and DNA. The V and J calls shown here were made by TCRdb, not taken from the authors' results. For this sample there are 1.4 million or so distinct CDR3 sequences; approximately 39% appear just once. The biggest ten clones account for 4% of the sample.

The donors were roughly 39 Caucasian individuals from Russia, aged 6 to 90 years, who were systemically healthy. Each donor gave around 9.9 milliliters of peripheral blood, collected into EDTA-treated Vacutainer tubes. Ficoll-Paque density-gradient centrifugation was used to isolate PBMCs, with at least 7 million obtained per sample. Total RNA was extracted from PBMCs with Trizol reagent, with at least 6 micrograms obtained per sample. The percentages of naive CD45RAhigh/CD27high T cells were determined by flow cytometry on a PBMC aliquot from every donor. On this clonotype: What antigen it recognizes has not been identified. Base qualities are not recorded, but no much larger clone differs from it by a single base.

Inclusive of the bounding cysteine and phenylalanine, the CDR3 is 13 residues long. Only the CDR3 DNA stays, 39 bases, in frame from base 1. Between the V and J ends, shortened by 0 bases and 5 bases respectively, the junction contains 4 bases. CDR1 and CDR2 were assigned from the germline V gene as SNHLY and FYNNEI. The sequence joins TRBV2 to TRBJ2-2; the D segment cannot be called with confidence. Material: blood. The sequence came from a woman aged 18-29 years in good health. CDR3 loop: CASSEALTGELFF. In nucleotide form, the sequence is TGTGCCAGCAGTGAAGCGTTAACCGGGGAGCTGTTTTTT.